Here is one T cell receptor (beta chain) with its context. Genomic DNA was employed as the template in profiling TCR beta VDJ and CDR3. TCRdb reprocessed the reads with MiXCR, giving one entry per CDR3 protein. The top ten hold 35% to 50% of the sample, which has 200,000 to 300,000 distinct CDR3 sequences, approximately 82% seen once. This sample was taken from a study of CD8+CD57+ T cells in acquired aplastic anemia. Study background: When averaged, DNA from sorted CD4+ and CD8+ cells came to 3 to 3.5 ug.

It was patients with CD8+CD57+ cell expansion by flow cytometry who were chosen for sequencing. Germline CDR1 is SGDLS and CDR2 is YYNGEE. The CDR3 runs 16 residues. V gave up 2 bases and J gave up 9 bases, with 21 bases separating them. Sequencing was carried out using sorted CD4+, CD8+, or CD8+CD57+ T cells (not recorded which) from PBMCs. The sequence was collected from a human donor with aplastic anemia. The V gene is TRBV9, the J gene TRBJ2-1, with D perhaps assigned TRBD1 or TRBD2 (5 bases each). This chain's CDR3 is CASSVQTGTMSTEQFF. The CDR3, as DNA: TGTGCCAGCAGCGTTCAAACCGGGACCATGAGCACTGAGCAGTTCTTC.